This record concerns one TCR beta chain sequence. CDR3 length: 15 residues. The V and J ends lost 7 bases and 6 bases respectively, with 22 bases between them. Germline V gene lookup returns CDR1 ENHRY and CDR2 SYGVKD. Recruitment covered 25 or so US areas and drew participants whose ages spanned roughly 18 to 100 years. In the authors' workflow: Cell counts per sample came from amplifying reference gene primers. Assay: immunoSEQ multiplex PCR; the TCRdb copy retains only in-frame clones and omits some. That table supplies the V and J calls and clone size; D and trimming were determined from the DNA. This sample has approximately 300,000 clones, with roughly 90% found just once. The data belong to a study of blood T cell repertoires in COVID-19. In the study overall: Specimens from acute and convalescent COVID-19 originated in the United States, Italy and Spain.

The gene calls are TRBV10-3 and TRBJ2-7; D perhaps matches TRBD1 (5 bases). The TCR originated in a woman in her twenties or thirties who had recovered from COVID-19. The sequenced sample consisted of PBMCs or T cells enriched from blood (not recorded which). The CDR3 protein is CAINRIDSIPFEQYF. DNA for the CDR3: TGTGCCATCAACCGGATCGACAGTATTCCTTTCGAGCAGTACTTC.